These T cell receptor beta chains were read from a single sample in a study of cytomegalovirus exposure and HLA in healthy donors. Libraries were prepared by immunoSEQ multiplex PCR; TCRdb keeps only in-frame clonotypes and omits some of them. Among approximately 120,000 clones listed, roughly four fifths were seen once. Sequenced: PBMCs. Receptors originate from a man aged 25 to 40 in good health and CMV-seronegative. Both conserved end residues are part of each CDR3. The D gene is left open where the match is weak. The size entry is marked missing in some rows and otherwise reads once, few, many or a size class.

v_call	j_call	clone_size	d_call	cdr3_aa	cdr3_nt
TRBV6-1	TRBJ2-1	-	TRBD2	CASSDTGLAGDGEQFF	TGTGCCAGCAGTGATACTGGACTAGCGGGAGACGGTGAGCAGTTCTTC
TRBV5-6	TRBJ2-2	-	-	CASRASSGELFF	TGTGCCAGCAGAGCTAGCTCCGGGGAGCTGTTTTTT
TRBV14	TRBJ2-7	few	TRBD2	CASSPRGEPSYEQYF	TGTGCCAGCAGCCCTCGGGGGGAACCATCCTACGAGCAGTACTTC
TRBV6-5	TRBJ2-7	few	-	CASSSPGVGAHEQYF	TGTGCCAGCAGTTCGCCAGGGGTGGGGGCGCACGAGCAGTACTTC
TRBV11-2	TRBJ1-2	-	-	CASSSDAGRTGYTF	TGTGCCAGCAGCTCAGATGCGGGGCGGACTGGCTACACCTTC
TRBV7-3	TRBJ2-1	-	TRBD2	CASSPTGRGAHVNEQFF	TGTGCCAGCAGCCCCACCGGGCGGGGGGCCCATGTCAATGAGCAGTTCTTC
TRBV2	TRBJ2-1	once	TRBD1	CASRPTDRAPNEQFF	TGTGCCAGCAGACCCACGGACAGGGCCCCCAATGAGCAGTTCTTC
TRBV19	TRBJ2-3	-	-	CASSIPFSRGRVTDTQYF	TGTGCCAGTAGTATCCCTTTTAGCAGGGGTCGTGTCACAGATACGCAGTATTTT
TRBV6-1	TRBJ2-7	-	-	CASKEKGEQYF	TGTGCCAGCAAAGAGAAGGGGGAGCAGTACTTC
TRBV10-3	TRBJ1-6	-	-	CAISTRENNSPLHF	TGTGCCATCAGTACACGGGAGAATAATTCACCCCTCCACTTT
TRBV2	TRBJ2-7	-	TRBD2	CASSAPGLAGDEQYF	TGTGCCAGCAGTGCCCCGGGACTAGCGGGGGACGAGCAGTACTTC
TRBV2	TRBJ2-1	-	TRBD2	CASSFSSGDFYNEQFF	TGTGCCAGCAGCTTTTCTAGCGGGGACTTCTACAATGAGCAGTTCTTC
TRBV5-1	TRBJ2-2	-	TRBD2	CASSLLAGGNTGELFF	TGCGCCAGCAGCTTATTAGCGGGAGGTAACACCGGGGAGCTGTTTTTT
TRBV9	TRBJ2-1	few	TRBD1	CASSVDGTVLNEQFF	TGTGCCAGCAGCGTAGATGGGACAGTCTTGAATGAGCAGTTCTTC
TRBV10-3	TRBJ1-1	-	-	CAISESGVPNTEAFF	TGTGCCATCAGTGAGTCTGGAGTGCCCAACACTGAAGCTTTCTTT
TRBV6-6	TRBJ2-2	-	-	CASSSIDPTGELFF	TGTGCCAGCAGTTCTATCGATCCAACCGGGGAGCTGTTTTTT
TRBV6-6	TRBJ1-4	few	-	CASSYSTGNEKLFF	TGTGCCAGCAGTTACTCGACAGGAAATGAAAAACTGTTTTTT
TRBV9	TRBJ2-5	once	TRBD2	CASSVDWRASGTSHKETQYF	TGTGCCAGCAGCGTAGATTGGCGGGCTAGCGGGACCTCACACAAAGAGACCCAGTACTTC
TRBV25-1	TRBJ2-1	-	TRBD2	CASRLAGANEQFF	TGTGCCAGCAGGCTAGCGGGAGCCAATGAGCAGTTCTTC
TRBV4-3	TRBJ1-2	few	TRBD1	CASSQDPGRQGGGYTF	TGCGCCAGCAGCCAAGACCCGGGGAGACAGGGCGGGGGCTACACCTTC
TRBV6-5	TRBJ2-5	once	-	CASSPTVQETQYF	TGTGCCAGCAGCCCGACAGTTCAGGAGACCCAGTACTTC
TRBV28	TRBJ2-7	-	TRBD1	CASSLATGFREQYF	TGTGCCAGCAGTTTAGCGACAGGGTTTCGCGAGCAGTACTTC
TRBV28	TRBJ1-1	-	TRBD1	CASQSSGGLNTEAFF	TGTGCCAGCCAATCCTCAGGGGGTTTGAACACTGAAGCTTTCTTT
TRBV11-2	TRBJ2-1	-	-	CASSSRLSGSSYNEQFF	TGTGCCAGCAGCTCGAGGTTGAGTGGGAGCTCCTACAATGAGCAGTTCTTC
TRBV30	TRBJ1-5	-	-	CAWSGGANQPQHF	TGTGCCTGGAGCGGGGGTGCCAATCAGCCCCAGCATTTT
TRBV7-8	TRBJ1-1	-	-	CASSPTGNTEAFF	TGTGCCAGCAGCCCCACAGGGAACACTGAAGCTTTCTTT
TRBV5-6	TRBJ2-7	-	-	CASSFTTAVHEQYF	TGTGCCAGCAGCTTCACGACGGCGGTCCACGAGCAGTACTTC
TRBV6-5	TRBJ2-1	-	-	CASNPGGQLYNEQFF	TGTGCCAGCAACCCCGGGGGGCAGTTATACAATGAGCAGTTCTTC
TRBV6-6	TRBJ2-1	-	TRBD2	CASSSTRGGAIEQFF	TGTGCCAGCAGTTCGACCCGCGGGGGGGCCATTGAGCAGTTCTTC
TRBV5-6	TRBJ2-2	-	-	CASSFSGSGLLKRGELFF	TGTGCCAGCAGCTTTTCAGGGTCCGGGCTGTTGAAGCGCGGGGAGCTGTTTTTT
TRBV5-1	TRBJ2-7	-	TRBD1	CASSSWTGLPYEQYF	TGCGCCAGCAGCTCCTGGACAGGATTGCCCTACGAGCAGTACTTC
TRBV5-1	TRBJ2-5	-	-	CATRRTFQETQYF	TGCGCCACCCGACGGACTTTCCAAGAGACCCAGTACTTC
TRBV7-9	TRBJ2-3	-	-	CASSSPGKETDTQYF	TGTGCCAGCAGCTCCCCCGGGAAGGAGACAGATACGCAGTATTTT
TRBV5-4	TRBJ1-4	-	-	CASSGGTNEKLFF	TGTGCCAGCAGCGGCGGGACGAATGAAAAACTGTTTTTT
TRBV18	TRBJ2-4	-	-	CASSPDRLAKNIQYF	TGTGCCAGCTCCCCAGACCGACTAGCCAAAAACATTCAGTACTTC
TRBV28	TRBJ2-2	few	-	CASERGSFGELFF	TGTGCCAGCGAAAGAGGCTCATTCGGGGAGCTGTTTTTT
TRBV27	TRBJ1-6	-	-	CASSLDPGSISPLHF	TGTGCCAGCAGTTTAGATCCAGGCTCGATTTCACCCCTCCACTTT
TRBV7-7	TRBJ2-1	-	TRBD2	CASSPGLADYNEQFF	TGTGCTAGCAGCCCAGGACTAGCGGATTACAATGAGCAGTTCTTC
TRBV25-1	TRBJ2-7	-	TRBD1	CASRDRGKNYEQYF	TGTGCCAGCAGAGACAGGGGTAAAAACTACGAGCAGTACTTC
TRBV10-3	TRBJ1-5	-	-	CAISESKGGNQPQHF	TGTGCCATCAGTGAGTCGAAGGGGGGCAATCAGCCCCAGCATTTT
TRBV18	TRBJ2-3	once	-	CASSPPAAGSSTDTQYF	TGTGCCAGCTCACCCCCTGCGGCAGGGTCTAGCACAGATACGCAGTATTTT
TRBV28	TRBJ2-2	-	-	CASRLPGGKAGELFF	TGTGCCAGCAGACTGCCGGGGGGCAAGGCCGGGGAGCTGTTTTTT
TRBV6-5	TRBJ2-7	-	-	CASSYGGPYEQYF	TGTGCCAGCAGTTATGGAGGGCCCTACGAGCAGTACTTC
TRBV2	TRBJ2-1	-	-	CAITRRNEQFF	TGTGCCATAACTAGGAGGAATGAGCAGTTCTTC
TRBV19	TRBJ2-4	-	-	CASKAPGAGYAKNIQYF	TGTGCCAGTAAAGCTCCTGGAGCAGGGTATGCCAAAAACATTCAGTACTTC
TRBV5-1	TRBJ1-4	-	-	CASSPGSTDEKLFF	TGCGCCAGCAGCCCCGGGTCTACGGATGAAAAACTGTTTTTT
TRBV7-2	TRBJ2-7	-	-	CASSSLVPDYEQYF	TGTGCCAGCAGCTCACTAGTTCCGGACTACGAGCAGTACTTC
TRBV28	TRBJ2-7	-	-	CASRGLNYEQYF	TGTGCCAGCAGGGGACTGAACTACGAGCAGTACTTC
TRBV6-4	TRBJ1-1	-	-	CASSGFEEMRNTEAFF	TGTGCCAGCAGTGGTTTTGAGGAAATGAGGAACACTGAAGCTTTCTTT
TRBV28	TRBJ2-1	once	TRBD2	CASRQLAERYNEQFF	TGTGCCAGCAGACAACTAGCGGAAAGATACAATGAGCAGTTCTTC
TRBV27	TRBJ2-7	-	-	CASSLGHRSYEQYF	TGTGCCAGCAGTTTGGGGCATCGGTCCTACGAGCAGTACTTC
TRBV4-1	TRBJ1-2	few	-	CASSQDGRVYGYTF	TGCGCCAGCAGCCAAGATGGCAGGGTTTATGGCTACACCTTC
TRBV11-3	TRBJ2-3	-	TRBD2	CASSLAGGPSTQYF	TGTGCCAGCAGCTTAGCGGGAGGGCCGAGTACGCAGTATTTT
TRBV28	TRBJ1-2	once	TRBD1	CASSSGGNNYGYTF	TGTGCCAGCAGTTCAGGGGGCAATAACTATGGCTACACCTTC
TRBV7-9	TRBJ2-5	few	-	CASSFDTQETQYF	TGTGCCAGCAGCTTCGACACCCAAGAGACCCAGTACTTC
TRBV29-1	TRBJ2-1	many	TRBD2	CSVGGRGTYNEQFF	TGCAGCGTTGGAGGGAGGGGTACCTACAATGAGCAGTTCTTC
TRBV4-3	TRBJ2-7	few	TRBD2	CASRSGLAVHEQYF	TGCGCCAGCAGGTCCGGACTAGCAGTCCACGAGCAGTACTTC
TRBV29-1	TRBJ2-3	-	TRBD2	CSVDGRESTDTQYF	TGCAGCGTTGACGGGCGGGAGAGCACAGATACGCAGTATTTT
TRBV29-1	TRBJ1-5	-	-	CSAGFGNQPQHF	TGCAGCGCCGGGTTTGGCAATCAGCCCCAGCATTTT